This T cell receptor (beta chain) was obtained from a study of cytomegalovirus exposure and HLA in healthy donors. For the study at large: The roughly 100 million unique TCR beta sequences, from about 190 million T cells, were found by an earlier analysis.

Comments on this clone: The target antigen is unknown.

Both 60 Vbeta primers and 13 Jbeta primers went into the PCR. Methods used by the authors: About 12 million shared chains were among the about 80 million unique TCR beta chains that a later analysis counted. Data came from immunoSEQ multiplex PCR; TCRdb stores just in-frame clones and leaves some out. The DNA was the basis for D and trimming; V, J and clone size are from that table. Of 150,000 or so clones in the sample, roughly four fifths were seen once. Germline V gene data show CDR1 as SGHRS and CDR2 as YFSETQ. The CDR3 runs 14 residues. The V gene end was trimmed by 5 bases and the J gene end by 5 bases; junction bases not matched to a gene: 6. The study's findings and limits: Researchers counted over 150 TCR beta chains as cytomegalovirus-associated. One cluster of highly shared sequence variants probably arose as a sequencing artifact.

This chain joins TRBV5-1 and TRBJ2-3, with 9 bases fitting TRBD1. The origin of this receptor is a male donor in good health and CMV-seronegative. Sample: PBMCs. In nucleotides, the CDR3 is TGCGCCAGCAGACTTGACAGGGGGGGAGATACGCAGTATTTT. This gives the protein CASRLDRGGDTQYF.